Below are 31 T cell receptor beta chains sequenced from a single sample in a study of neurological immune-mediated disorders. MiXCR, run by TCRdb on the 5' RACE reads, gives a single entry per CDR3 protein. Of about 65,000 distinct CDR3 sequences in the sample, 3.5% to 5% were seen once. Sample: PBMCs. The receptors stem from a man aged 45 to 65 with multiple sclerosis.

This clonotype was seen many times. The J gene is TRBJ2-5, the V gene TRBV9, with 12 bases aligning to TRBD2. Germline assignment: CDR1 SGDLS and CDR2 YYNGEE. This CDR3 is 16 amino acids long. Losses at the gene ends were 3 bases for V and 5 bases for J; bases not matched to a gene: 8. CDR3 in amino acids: CASSATTSGGRETQYF. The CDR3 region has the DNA TGTGCCAGCAGCGCCACTACTAGCGGGGGGAGGGAGACCCAGTACTTC.

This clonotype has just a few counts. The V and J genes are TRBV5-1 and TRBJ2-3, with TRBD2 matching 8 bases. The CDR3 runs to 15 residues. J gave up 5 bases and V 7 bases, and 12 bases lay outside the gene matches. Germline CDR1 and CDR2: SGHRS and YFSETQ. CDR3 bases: TGCGCCAGCCTTCTAAGCGGGGGTATAGGAGATACGCAGTATTTT. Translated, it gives CASLLSGGIGDTQYF.

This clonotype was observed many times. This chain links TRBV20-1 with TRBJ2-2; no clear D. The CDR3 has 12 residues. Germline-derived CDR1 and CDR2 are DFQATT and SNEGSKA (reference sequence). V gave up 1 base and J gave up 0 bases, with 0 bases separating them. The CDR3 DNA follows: TGCAGTGCTAGAGCGAACACCGGGGAGCTGTTTTTT. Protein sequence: CSARANTGELFF.

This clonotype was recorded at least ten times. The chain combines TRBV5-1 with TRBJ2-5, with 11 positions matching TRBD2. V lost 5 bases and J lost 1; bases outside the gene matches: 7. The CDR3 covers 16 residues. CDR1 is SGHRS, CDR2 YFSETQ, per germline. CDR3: CASRSTSGGSQETQYF. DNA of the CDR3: TGCGCCAGCAGGTCTACTAGCGGGGGATCCCAAGAGACCCAGTACTTC. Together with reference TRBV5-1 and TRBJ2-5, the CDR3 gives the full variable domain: KAGVTQTPRYLIKTRGQQVTLSCSPISGHRSVSWYQQTPGQGLQFLFEYFSETQRNKGNFPGRFSGRQFSNSRSEMNVSTLELGDSALYLCASRSTSGGSQETQYFGPGTRLLVL.

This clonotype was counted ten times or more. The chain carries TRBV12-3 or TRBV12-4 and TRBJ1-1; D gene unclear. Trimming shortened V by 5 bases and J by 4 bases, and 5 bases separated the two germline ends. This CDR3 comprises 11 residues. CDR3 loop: CASSRTTEAFF. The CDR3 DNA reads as TGTGCCAGCAGTAGAACCACTGAAGCTTTCTTT.

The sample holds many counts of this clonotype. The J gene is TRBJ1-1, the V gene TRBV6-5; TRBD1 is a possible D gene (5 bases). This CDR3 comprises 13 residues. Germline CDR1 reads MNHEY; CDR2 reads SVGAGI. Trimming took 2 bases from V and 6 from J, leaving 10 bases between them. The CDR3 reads CASSYSWGSEAFF. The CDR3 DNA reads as TGTGCCAGCAGTTACAGTTGGGGGTCTGAAGCTTTCTTT.

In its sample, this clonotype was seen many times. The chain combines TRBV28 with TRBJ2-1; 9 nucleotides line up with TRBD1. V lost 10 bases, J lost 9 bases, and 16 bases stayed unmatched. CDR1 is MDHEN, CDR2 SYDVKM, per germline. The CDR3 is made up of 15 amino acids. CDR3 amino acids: CATTKTGQGSLEQFF. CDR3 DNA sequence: TGTGCCACGACCAAAACGGGACAGGGATCGCTTGAGCAGTTCTTC.

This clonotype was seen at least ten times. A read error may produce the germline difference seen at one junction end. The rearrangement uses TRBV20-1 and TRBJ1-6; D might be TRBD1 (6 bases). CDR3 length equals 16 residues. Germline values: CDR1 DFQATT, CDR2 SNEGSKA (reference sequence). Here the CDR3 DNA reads TGCAGTGCTAGAGTTTCAGGGGTGAATTATAATTCACCCCTCAACTTT. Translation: CSARVSGVNYNSPLNF.

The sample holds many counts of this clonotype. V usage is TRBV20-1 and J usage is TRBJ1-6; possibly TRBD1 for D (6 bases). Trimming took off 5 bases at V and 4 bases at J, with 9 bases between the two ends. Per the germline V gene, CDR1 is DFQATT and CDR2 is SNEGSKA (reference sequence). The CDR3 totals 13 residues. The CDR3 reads CSAEQGYNSPLHF. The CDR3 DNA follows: TGCAGTGCTGAACAGGGTTATAATTCACCCCTCCACTTT.

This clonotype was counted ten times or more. CDR3 region: CASRERGVSDTQYF. The CDR3 DNA sequence: TGCGCCAGCAGGGAGCGGGGAGTTTCGGATACGCAGTATTTT. The chain recombines TRBV10-1 with TRBJ2-3; 7 positions agree with TRBD2. The V and J ends lost 6 bases and 6 bases, in that order; junction bases with no gene match: 9. The germline CDR1 and CDR2 sequences are WNHNN and SYGVQD (reference sequence). The CDR3 length is 14 residues.

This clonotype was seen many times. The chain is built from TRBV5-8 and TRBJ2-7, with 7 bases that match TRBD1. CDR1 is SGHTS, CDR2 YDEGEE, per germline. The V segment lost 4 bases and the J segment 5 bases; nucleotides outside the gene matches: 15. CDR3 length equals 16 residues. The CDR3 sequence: CASSHLVDRVKDEQYF. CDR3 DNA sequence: TGTGCCAGCAGCCATTTAGTAGACAGGGTGAAGGACGAGCAGTACTTC.

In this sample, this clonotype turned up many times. The CDR3 bases are TGCAGTGCTAGAAGAGAGGGATTGACAGGGAACACTGAAGCTTTCTTT. Protein sequence: CSARREGLTGNTEAFF. V usage is TRBV20-1 and J usage is TRBJ1-1, with D perhaps TRBD1 (6 bases). The CDR3 consists of 16 residues. Between the trimmed V and J ends, which lost 2 bases and 1 base, there was a span of 17 bases. CDR1 and CDR2 (germline): DFQATT, SNEGSKA (reference sequence).

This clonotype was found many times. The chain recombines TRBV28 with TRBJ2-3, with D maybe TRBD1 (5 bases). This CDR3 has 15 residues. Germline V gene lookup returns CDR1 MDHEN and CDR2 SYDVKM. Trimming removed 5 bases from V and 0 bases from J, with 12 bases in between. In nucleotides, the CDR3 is TGTGCCAGCAGTCGACAGCTGGCTAGCACAGATACGCAGTATTTT. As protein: CASSRQLASTDTQYF.

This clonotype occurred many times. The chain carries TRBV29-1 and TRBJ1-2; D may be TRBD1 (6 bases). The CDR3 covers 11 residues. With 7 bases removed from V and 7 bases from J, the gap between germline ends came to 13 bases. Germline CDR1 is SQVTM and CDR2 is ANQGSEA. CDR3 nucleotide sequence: TGCAGCGGGGGGGGGCCTTTTGGCTACACCTTC. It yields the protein CSGGGPFGYTF. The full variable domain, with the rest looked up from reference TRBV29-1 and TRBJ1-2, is SAVISQKPSRDICQRGTSLTIQCQVDSQVTMMFWYRQQPGQSLTLIATANQGSEATYESGFVIDKFPISRPNLTFSTLTVSNMSPEDSSIYLCSGGGPFGYTFGSGTRLTVV.

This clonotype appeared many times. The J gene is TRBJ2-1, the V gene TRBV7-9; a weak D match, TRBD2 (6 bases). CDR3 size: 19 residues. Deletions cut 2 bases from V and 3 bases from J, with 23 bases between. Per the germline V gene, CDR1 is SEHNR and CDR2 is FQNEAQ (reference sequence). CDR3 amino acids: CASSLWAAKGAGFYNEQFF. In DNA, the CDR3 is TGTGCCAGCAGCTTATGGGCGGCCAAGGGAGCGGGTTTCTACAATGAGCAGTTCTTC.

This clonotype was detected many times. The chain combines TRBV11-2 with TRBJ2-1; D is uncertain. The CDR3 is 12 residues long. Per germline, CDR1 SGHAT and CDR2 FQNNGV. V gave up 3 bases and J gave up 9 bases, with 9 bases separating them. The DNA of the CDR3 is TGTGCCAGCAGCTTCAACTACGGTGAGCAGTTCTTC. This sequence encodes CASSFNYGEQFF.

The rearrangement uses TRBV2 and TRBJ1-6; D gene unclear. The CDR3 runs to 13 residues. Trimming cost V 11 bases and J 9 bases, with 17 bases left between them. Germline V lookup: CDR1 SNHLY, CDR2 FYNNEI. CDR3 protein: CASREDLFSPLHF. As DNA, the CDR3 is TGTGCCTCTAGGGAGGATCTATTTTCACCCCTCCACTTT.

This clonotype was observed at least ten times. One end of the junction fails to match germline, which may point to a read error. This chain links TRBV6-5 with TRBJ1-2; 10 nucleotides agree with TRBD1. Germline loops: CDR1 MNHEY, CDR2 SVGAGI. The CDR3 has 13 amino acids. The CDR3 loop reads CASSQPGTGVTSF. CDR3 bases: TGTGCCAGCAGTCAACCCGGGACAGGGGTAACCAGCTTC.

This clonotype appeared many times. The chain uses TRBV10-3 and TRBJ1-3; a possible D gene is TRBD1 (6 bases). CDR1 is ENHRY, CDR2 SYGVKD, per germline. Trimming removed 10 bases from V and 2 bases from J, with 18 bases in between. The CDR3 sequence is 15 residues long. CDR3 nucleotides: TGTGCCACCAACAGGGATACCACGGCTGGAAACACCATATATTTT. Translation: CATNRDTTAGNTIYF.

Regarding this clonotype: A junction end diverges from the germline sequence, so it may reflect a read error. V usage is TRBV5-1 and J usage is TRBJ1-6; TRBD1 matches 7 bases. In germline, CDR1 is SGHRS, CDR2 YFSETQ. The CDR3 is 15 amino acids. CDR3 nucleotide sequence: TGCGCCAGCAGCGTAGACAGGGTTTTGCGTTCACCCCTCAACTTT. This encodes CASSVDRVLRSPLNF. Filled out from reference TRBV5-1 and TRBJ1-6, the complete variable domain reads KAGVTQTPRYLIKTRGQQVTLSCSPISGHRSVSWYQQTPGQGLQFLFEYFSETQRNKGNFPGRFSGRQFSNSRSEMNVSTLELGDSALYLCASSVDRVLRSPLNFGNGTRLTVT.

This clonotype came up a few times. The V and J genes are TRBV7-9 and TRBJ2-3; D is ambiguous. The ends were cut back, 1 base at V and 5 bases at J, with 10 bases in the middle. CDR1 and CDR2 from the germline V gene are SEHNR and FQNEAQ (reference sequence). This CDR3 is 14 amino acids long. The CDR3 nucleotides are TGTGCCAGCAGCTTAGAGGGTTTAAGAGATACGCAGTATTTT. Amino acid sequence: CASSLEGLRDTQYF.

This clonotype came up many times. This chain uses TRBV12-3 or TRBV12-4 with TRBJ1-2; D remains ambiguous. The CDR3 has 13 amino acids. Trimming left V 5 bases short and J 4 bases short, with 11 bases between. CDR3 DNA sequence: TGTGCCAGCAGTCCGAACCCTAGCTATGGCTACACCTTC. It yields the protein CASSPNPSYGYTF.

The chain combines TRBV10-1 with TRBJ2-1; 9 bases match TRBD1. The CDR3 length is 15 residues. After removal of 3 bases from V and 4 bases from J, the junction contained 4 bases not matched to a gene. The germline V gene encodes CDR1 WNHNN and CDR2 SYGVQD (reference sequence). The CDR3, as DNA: TGCGCCAGCAGTGACAACAGGGGGCATTACAATGAGCAGTTCTTC. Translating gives CASSDNRGHYNEQFF.

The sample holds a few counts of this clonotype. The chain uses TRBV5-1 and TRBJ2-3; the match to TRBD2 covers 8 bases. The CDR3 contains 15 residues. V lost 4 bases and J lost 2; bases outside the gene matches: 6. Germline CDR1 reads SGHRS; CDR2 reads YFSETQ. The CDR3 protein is CASSTRGAHTDTQYF. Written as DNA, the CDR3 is TGCGCCAGCAGCACGCGGGGGGCCCACACAGATACGCAGTATTTT. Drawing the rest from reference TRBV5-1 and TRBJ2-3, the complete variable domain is KAGVTQTPRYLIKTRGQQVTLSCSPISGHRSVSWYQQTPGQGLQFLFEYFSETQRNKGNFPGRFSGRQFSNSRSEMNVSTLELGDSALYLCASSTRGAHTDTQYFGPGTRLTVL.

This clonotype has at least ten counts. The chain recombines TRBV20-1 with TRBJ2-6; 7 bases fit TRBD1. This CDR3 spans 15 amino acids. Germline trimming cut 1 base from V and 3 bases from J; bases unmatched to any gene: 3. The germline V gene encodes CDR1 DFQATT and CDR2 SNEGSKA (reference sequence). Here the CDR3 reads CSARVGGIGANVLTF. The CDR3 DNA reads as TGCAGTGCTAGAGTAGGGGGCATTGGGGCCAACGTCCTGACTTTC.

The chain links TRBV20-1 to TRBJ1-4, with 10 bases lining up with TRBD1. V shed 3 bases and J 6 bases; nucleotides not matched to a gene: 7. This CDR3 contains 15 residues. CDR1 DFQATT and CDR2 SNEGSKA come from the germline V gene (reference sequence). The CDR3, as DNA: TGCAGTGCTAGGCGCCTCGGGACAGGGGATGAAAAACTGTTTTTT. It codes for CSARRLGTGDEKLFF.

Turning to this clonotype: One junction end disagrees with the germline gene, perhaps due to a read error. This CDR3 is CASIRGQGGNQPQNF. The CDR3 DNA is TGTGCCAGCATAAGGGGCCAGGGTGGGAATCAGCCCCAGAATTTT. This sequence joins TRBV28 and TRBJ1-5; a weak D match, TRBD1 (5 bases). CDR3 length: 15 amino acids. Per the germline V gene, CDR1 is MDHEN and CDR2 is SYDVKM.

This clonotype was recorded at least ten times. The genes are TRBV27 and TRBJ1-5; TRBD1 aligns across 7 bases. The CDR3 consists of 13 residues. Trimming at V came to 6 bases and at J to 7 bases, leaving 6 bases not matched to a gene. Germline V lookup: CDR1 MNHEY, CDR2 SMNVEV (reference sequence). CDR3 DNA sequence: TGTGCCAGCAGGCCAGGGGGTAGCCAGCCCCAGCATTTT. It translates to CASRPGGSQPQHF.

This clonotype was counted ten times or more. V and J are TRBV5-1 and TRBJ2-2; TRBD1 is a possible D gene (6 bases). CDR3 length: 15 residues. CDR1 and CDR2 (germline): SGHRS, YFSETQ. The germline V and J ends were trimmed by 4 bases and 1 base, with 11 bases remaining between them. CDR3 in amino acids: CASSLRDMNTGELFF. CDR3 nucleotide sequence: TGCGCCAGCAGCCTCCGGGACATGAACACCGGGGAGCTGTTTTTT.

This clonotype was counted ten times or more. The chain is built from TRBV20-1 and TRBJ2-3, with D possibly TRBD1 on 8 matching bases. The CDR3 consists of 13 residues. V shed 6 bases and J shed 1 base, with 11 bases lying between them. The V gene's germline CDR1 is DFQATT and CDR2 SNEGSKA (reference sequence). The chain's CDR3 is CSATGGGTDTQYF. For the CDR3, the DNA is TGCAGTGCCACAGGGGGGGGCACAGATACGCAGTATTTT.

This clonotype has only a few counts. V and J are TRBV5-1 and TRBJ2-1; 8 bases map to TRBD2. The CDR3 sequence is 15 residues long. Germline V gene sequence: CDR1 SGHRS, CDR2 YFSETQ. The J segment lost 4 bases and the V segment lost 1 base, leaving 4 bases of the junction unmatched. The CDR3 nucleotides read TGCGCCAGCAGCTTGTCTGCGGGGGGTTACAATGAGCAGTTCTTC. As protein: CASSLSAGGYNEQFF.